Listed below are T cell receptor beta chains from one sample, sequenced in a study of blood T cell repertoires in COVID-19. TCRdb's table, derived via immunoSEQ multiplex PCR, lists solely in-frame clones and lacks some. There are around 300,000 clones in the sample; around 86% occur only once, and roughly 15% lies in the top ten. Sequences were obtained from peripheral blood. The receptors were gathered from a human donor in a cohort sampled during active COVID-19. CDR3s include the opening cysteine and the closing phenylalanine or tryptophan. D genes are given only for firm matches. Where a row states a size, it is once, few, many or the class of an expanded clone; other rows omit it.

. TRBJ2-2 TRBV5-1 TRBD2 TGCGCCAGCAGATCTTACGCGGGAGCGTACACCGGGGAGCTGTTTTTT CASRSYAGAYTGELFF
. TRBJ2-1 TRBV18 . TGTGCCAGCTCACCCCAAATTAGTGAGCAGTTCTTC CASSPQISEQFF
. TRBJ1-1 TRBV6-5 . TGTGCCAGCAGTTTAGGGGGGGCGCGGATAACTGAAGCTTTCTTT CASSLGGARITEAFF
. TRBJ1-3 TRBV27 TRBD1 TGTGCCAGCAGCCCTCTTATTGGACAGGGGGCCGGAAACACCATATATTTT CASSPLIGQGAGNTIYF
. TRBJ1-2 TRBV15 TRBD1 TGTGCCACCAGCAGATCCTACCGGGACAGGGAAGTAAAGGATGGCTACACCTTC CATSRSYRDREVKDGYTF
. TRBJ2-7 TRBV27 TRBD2 TGTGCCAGCAGGAGGACTAGTTATTACGAGCAGTACTTC CASRRTSYYEQYF
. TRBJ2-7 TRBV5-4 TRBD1 TGTGCCAGCAGCCCGGGACAGTCTTACGAGCAGTACTTC CASSPGQSYEQYF
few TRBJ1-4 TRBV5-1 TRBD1 TGCGCCAGCAGCTCTGACAGGGGCCCTAATGAAAAACTGTTTTTT CASSSDRGPNEKLFF
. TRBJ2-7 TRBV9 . TGTGCCAGCAGCTCACTAGACCGAATAGGTGAGCAGTACTTC CASSSLDRIGEQYF
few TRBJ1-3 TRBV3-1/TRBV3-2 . TGTGCCAGCAGCCCAGGGCACAGAAACACCATATATTTT CASSPGHRNTIYF
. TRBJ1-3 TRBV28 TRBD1 TGTGCCAGCAGTGGCGCCGGAGGACAGGGGGCGAGGGGCCATCACTCTGGAAACACCATATATTTT CASSGAGGQGARGHHSGNTIYF
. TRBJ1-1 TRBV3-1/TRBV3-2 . TGTGCCAGCAGCCAACGGGACACTGAAGCTTTCTTT CASSQRDTEAFF
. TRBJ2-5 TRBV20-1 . TGCAGTGCTAGTGCGGACTCAAGGGAGACCCAGTACTTC CSASADSRETQYF
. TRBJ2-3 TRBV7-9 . TGTGCCAGCAGCTTAGGGTCTTTGGGGCAGGGTCCAGATACGCAGTATTTT CASSLGSLGQGPDTQYF
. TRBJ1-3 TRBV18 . TGTGCCAGCTCACCGTCTTTAGGAAACACCATATATTTT CASSPSLGNTIYF
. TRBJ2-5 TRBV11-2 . TGTGCCAGCAGCTTACTGACTGCGGAGACCCAGTACTTC CASSLLTAETQYF
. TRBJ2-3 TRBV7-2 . TGTGCCAGCAGCTGGGGCGGTACGCAGTATTTT CASSWGGTQYF
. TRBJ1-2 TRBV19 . TGTGCCAGTAGTACCGTGCGTGGAGTGGTCGGCTACACCTTC CASSTVRGVVGYTF
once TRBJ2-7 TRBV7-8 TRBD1 TGTGCCAGCAGCTTAGCGATCGGGACAGGGGGCTACGAGCAGTACTTC CASSLAIGTGGYEQYF
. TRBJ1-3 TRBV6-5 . TGTGCCAGCATGGGGGGTGGAAACACCATATATTTT CASMGGGNTIYF
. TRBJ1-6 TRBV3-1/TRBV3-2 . TGTGCCAGCAGCCAAGGTACCGTAGTATCACCCCTCCACTTT CASSQGTVVSPLHF
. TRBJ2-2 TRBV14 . TGTGCCAGCAGCCAAGATTGGTTTCGCAGGGCGGCCGGGGAGCTGTTTTTT CASSQDWFRRAAGELFF
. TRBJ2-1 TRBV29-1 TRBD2 TGCAGCGTTCGAATAGGACTAGCGGGAGCTCAGGATGAGCAGTTCTTC CSVRIGLAGAQDEQFF
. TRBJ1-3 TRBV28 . TGTGCCAGCAGTCCCACAATCTCTGGAAACACCATATATTTT CASSPTISGNTIYF
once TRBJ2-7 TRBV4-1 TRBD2 TGCGCCAGCAGCCAGGGGCTAGCGGGCCTAACCTACGAGCAGTACTTC CASSQGLAGLTYEQYF
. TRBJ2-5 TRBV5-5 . TGTGCCAGCAGCTTGCGAGAGACCCAGTACTTC CASSLRETQYF
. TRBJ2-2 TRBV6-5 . TGTGCCAGCTCTTCGGGAACTTTAAACACCGGGGAGCTGTTTTTT CASSSGTLNTGELFF
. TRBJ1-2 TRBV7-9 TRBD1 TGTGCCAGCACCTTCGGGACAGGGGGCGCGGCGGATGGCTACACCTTC CASTFGTGGAADGYTF
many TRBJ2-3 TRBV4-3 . TGCGCCAGCAGCCAAGAGTGGGGGGCAGATACGCAGTATTTT CASSQEWGADTQYF
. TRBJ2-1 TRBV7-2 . TGTGCCAGCAGCCCCATTTACAATGAGCAGTTCTTC CASSPIYNEQFF
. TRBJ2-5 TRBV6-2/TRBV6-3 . TGTGCCAGCAGTTACCGAGGGCGAGGAGAGACCCAGTACTTC CASSYRGRGETQYF
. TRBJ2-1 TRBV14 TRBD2 TGTGCCAGCAGCCCATCACTACAGGGACTAGCGGGGCTGAACAATGAGCAGTTCTTC CASSPSLQGLAGLNNEQFF
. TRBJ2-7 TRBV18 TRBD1 TGTGCCAGCTCCCAGACAGGGTTGCTCGAGCAGTACTTC CASSQTGLLEQYF
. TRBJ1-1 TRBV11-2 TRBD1 TGTGCCAGCAGCCCAGACAGGGACACTGAAGCTTTCTTT CASSPDRDTEAFF
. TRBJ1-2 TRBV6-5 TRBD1 TGTGCCAGCACTCAGGGGGGCACTGTCTATGGCTACACCTTC CASTQGGTVYGYTF
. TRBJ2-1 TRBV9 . TGTGCCAGCAGCGACCCCACCCGGGAGACCCCCTACAATGAGCAGTTCTTC CASSDPTRETPYNEQFF
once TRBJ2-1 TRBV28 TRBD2 TGTGCCAGCAGGACGACTAGCGGGAAGGATGAGCAGTTCTTC CASRTTSGKDEQFF
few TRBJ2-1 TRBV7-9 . TGTGCCAGCAAGTCAGGGGCCGGGAATGAGCAGTTCTTC CASKSGAGNEQFF
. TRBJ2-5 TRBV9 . TGTGCCAGCAGCCCCTATAGGGGGAACCAAGAGACCCAGTACTTC CASSPYRGNQETQYF
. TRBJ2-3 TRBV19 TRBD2 TGTGCCAGTAGTGCCCAGCAGGGACTAGCGGGCACAGATACGCAGTATTTT CASSAQQGLAGTDTQYF
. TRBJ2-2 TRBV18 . TGTGCCAGCTCACCCCCGGGAGCCCCGGGAACCGGGGAGCTGTTTTTT CASSPPGAPGTGELFF
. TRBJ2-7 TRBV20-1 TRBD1 TGCAGTGCTAGTTCTGGGACAGGGGGATACGAGCAGTACTTC CSASSGTGGYEQYF
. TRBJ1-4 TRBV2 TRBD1 TGTGCCAGCAGGAACAACAGGGGGAGGTTAGAAAAACTGTTTTTT CASRNNRGRLEKLFF
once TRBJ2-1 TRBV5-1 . TGCGCCAGCAGCTCTCAAGTGGACTACCTGAGGAATGAGCAGTTCTTC CASSSQVDYLRNEQFF
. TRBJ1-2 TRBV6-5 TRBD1 TGTGCCAGCAGTCGGGACAGGGGAAATGGCTACACCTTC CASSRDRGNGYTF
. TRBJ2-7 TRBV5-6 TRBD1 TGTGCCAGCAGCCGGACAGGGAGAGAGTACGAGCAGTACTTC CASSRTGREYEQYF
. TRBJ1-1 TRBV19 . TGTGCCAGTAATCGGGACACTGAAGCTTTCTTT CASNRDTEAFF
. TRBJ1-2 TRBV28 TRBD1 TGTGCCAGCAGTCCCCCGGGACAGGGGGCGAGTGGCTACACCTTC CASSPPGQGASGYTF
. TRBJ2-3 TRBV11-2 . TGTGCCAGCAGCTATAATCGTGGTGAGGGTTTTTTT CASSYNRGEGFF
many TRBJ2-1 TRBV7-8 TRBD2 TGTGCCAGCAGCCCCCTAGCGGGAGGTGGAAAGTTCTTC CASSPLAGGGKFF
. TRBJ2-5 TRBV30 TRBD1 TGTGCCTGGAGTGAGGTGACAGGGGGTCGGGAGACCCAGTACTTC CAWSEVTGGRETQYF
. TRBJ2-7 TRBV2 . TGTGCCAGCAATAGCGCCCCCTCCTACGAGCAGTACTTC CASNSAPSYEQYF
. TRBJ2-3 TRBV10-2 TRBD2 TGCGCCAGCAGGATAGCGGGAGGGCCAGATACGCAGTATTTT CASRIAGGPDTQYF
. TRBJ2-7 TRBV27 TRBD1 TGTGCCAGCCGCCAGGGACAGGTTGAGAACGAGCAGTACTTC CASRQGQVENEQYF
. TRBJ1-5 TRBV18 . TGTGCCAGCTCATCCCAGGCGAATCAGCCCCAGCATTTT CASSSQANQPQHF
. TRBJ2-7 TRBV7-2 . TGTGCCAGCAGCTCCAGTCTAGGAACCGAGCAGTACTTC CASSSSLGTEQYF
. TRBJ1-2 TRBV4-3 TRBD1 TGCGCCAGCAGCCAAGGTAGGGGGCTCCTCCCCTATGGCTACACCTTC CASSQGRGLLPYGYTF
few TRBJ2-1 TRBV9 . TGTGCCAGCAGCGTCCTAGCGAGGGATGAGCAGTTCTTC CASSVLARDEQFF